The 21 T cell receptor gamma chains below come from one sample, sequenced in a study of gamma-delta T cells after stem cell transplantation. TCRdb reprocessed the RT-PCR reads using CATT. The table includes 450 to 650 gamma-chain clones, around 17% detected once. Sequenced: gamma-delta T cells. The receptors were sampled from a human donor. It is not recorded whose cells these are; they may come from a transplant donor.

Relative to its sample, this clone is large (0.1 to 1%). CDR3: CATWDGQDYKKLF. Here the CDR3 DNA reads TGTGCCACCTGGGACGGGCAGGATTATAAGAAACTCTTT. The chain combines TRGV2 with TRGJ1 or TRGJ2. TCRdb does not report a J gene; here it was assigned by matching the DNA to germline references. The CDR3 runs 13 residues. Germline V CDR1 and CDR2: EGSNGY, YDSYNSKV. The ends lost 0 bases at V and 5 bases at J; junction bases unmatched: 4.

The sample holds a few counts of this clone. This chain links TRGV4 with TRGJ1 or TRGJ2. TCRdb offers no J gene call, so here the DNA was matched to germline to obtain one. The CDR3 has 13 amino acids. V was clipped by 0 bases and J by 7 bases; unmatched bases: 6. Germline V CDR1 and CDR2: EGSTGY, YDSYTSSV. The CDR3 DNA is TGTGCCACCTGGGATGGGCCATGGTATAAGAAACTCTTT. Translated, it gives CATWDGPWYKKLF.

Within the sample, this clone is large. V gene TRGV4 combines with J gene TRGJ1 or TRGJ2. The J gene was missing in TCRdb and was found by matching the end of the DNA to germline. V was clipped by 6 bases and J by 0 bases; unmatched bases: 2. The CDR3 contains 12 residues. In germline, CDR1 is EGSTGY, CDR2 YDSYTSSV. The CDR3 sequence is CATWRNYYKKLF. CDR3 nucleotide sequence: TGTGCCACCTGGAGGAATTATTATAAGAAACTCTTT.

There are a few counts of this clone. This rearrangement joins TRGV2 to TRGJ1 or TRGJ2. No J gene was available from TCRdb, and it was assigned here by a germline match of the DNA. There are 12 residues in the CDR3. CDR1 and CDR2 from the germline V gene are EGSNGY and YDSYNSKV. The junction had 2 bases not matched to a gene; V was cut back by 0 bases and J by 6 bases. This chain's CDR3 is CATWDGLYKKLF. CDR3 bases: TGTGCCACCTGGGACGGGCTTTATAAGAAACTCTTT.

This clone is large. The CDR3 is CATWDGPGNYKKLF. In nucleotides, the CDR3 is TGTGCCACCTGGGACGGGCCCGGGAATTATAAGAAACTCTTT. The gene calls are TRGV2 and TRGJ1 or TRGJ2. V shed 0 bases and J 5 bases; nucleotides not matched to a gene: 7. The V gene's germline CDR1 is EGSNGY and CDR2 YDSYNSKV. The CDR3 totals 14 residues.

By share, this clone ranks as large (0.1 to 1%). This CDR3 is CATWTGDSSDWIKTF. CDR3 in DNA: TGTGCCACCTGGACAGGGGATAGTAGTGATTGGATCAAGACGTTT. The chain employs TRGV2 and TRGJP2. The J gene, absent from TCRdb, was called here by matching the DNA to germline. The CDR3 runs to 15 residues. Losses at the gene ends were 6 bases for V and 0 bases for J; bases not matched to a gene: 7. Germline values: CDR1 EGSNGY, CDR2 YDSYNSKV.

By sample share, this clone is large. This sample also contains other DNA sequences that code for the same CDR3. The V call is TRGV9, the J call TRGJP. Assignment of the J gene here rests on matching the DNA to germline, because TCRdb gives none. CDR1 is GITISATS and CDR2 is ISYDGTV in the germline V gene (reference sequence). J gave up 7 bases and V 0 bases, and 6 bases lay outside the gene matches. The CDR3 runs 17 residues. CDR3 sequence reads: CALWEVLGELGKKIKVF. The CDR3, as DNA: TGTGCCTTGTGGGAGGTGCTGGGGGAGTTGGGCAAAAAAATCAAGGTATTT.

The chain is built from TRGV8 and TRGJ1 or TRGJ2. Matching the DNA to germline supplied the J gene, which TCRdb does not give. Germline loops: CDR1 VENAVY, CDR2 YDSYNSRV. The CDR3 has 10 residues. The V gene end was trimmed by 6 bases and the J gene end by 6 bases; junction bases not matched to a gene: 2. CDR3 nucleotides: TGTGCCACCTGGACTTATAAGAAACTCTTT. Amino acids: CATWTYKKLF.

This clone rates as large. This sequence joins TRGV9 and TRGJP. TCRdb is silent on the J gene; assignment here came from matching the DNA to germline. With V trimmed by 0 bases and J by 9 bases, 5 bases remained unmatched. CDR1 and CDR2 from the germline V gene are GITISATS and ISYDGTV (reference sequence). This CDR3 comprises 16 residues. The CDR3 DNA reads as TGTGCCTTGTGGGAGGTGCTGGTGTTGGGCAAAAAAATCAAGGTATTT. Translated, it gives CALWEVLVLGKKIKVF.

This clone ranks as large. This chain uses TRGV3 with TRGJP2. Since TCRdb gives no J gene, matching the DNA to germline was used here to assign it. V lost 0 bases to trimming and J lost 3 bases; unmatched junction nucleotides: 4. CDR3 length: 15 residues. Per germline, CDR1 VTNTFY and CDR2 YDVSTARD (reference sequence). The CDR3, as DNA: TGTGCCACCTGGGACAGGCAGGGTAGTGATTGGATCAAGACGTTT. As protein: CATWDRQGSDWIKTF.

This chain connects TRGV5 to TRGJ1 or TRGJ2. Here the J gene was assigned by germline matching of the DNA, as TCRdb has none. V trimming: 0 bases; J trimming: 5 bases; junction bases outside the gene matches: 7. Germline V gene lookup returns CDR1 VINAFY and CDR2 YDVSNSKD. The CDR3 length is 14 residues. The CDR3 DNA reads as TGTGCCACCTGGGACAGGGGTGGGCATTATAAGAAACTCTTT. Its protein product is CATWDRGGHYKKLF.

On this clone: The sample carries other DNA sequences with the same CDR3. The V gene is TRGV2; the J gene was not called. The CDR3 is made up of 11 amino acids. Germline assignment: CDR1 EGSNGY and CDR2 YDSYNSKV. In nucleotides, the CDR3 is TGTGCCACCTGGGACGGGCGGAAGAAGCTCTTT. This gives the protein CATWDGRKKLF.

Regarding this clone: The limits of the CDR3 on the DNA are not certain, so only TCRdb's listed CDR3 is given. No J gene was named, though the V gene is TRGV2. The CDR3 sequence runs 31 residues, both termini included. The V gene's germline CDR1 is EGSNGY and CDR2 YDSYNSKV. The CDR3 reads CATWDGRSIRNSLAVDQHLLSQVSIGRIQHF.

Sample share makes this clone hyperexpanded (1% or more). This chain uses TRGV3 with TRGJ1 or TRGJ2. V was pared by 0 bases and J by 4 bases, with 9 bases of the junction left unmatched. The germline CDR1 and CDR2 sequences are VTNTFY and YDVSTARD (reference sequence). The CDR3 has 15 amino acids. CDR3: CATWDRQRLYYKKLF. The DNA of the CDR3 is TGTGCCACCTGGGACAGGCAGAGGTTATATTATAAGAAACTCTTT.

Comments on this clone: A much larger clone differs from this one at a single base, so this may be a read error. The CDR3 spells CATWMKPSTTGWFKIF. CDR3 nucleotide sequence: TGTGCCACCTGGATGAAGCCTAGTACCACTGGTTGGTTCAAGATATTT. V and J are TRGV4 and TRGJP1. TCRdb supplies no J gene; here it was assigned by aligning the nucleotide sequence to germline. Germline V gene lookup returns CDR1 EGSTGY and CDR2 YDSYTSSV. V lost 6 bases, J lost 1 base, and 11 bases stayed unmatched. The length of the CDR3 is 16 residues.

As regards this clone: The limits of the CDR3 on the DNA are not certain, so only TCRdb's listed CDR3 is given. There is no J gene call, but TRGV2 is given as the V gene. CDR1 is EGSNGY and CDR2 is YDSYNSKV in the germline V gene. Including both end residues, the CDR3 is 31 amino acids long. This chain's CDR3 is CATWDGRSIRNSLAVEQHLLSQASIGRIQHF.

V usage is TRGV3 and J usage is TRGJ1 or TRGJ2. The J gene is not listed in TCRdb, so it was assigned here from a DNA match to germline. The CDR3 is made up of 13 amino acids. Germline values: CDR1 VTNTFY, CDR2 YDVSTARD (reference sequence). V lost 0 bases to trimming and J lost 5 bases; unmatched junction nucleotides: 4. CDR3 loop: CATWDRPHYKKLF. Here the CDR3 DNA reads TGTGCCACCTGGGACAGGCCACATTATAAGAAACTCTTT.

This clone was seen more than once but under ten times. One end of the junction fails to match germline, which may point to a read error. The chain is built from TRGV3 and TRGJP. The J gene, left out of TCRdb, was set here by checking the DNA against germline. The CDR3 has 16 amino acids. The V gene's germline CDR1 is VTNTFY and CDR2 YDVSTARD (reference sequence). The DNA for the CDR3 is TGTGCCACCTGGGACAGGCACGAGTTGGGCAAAAAAATCAAGGTATTT. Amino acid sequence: CATWDRHELGKKIKVF.

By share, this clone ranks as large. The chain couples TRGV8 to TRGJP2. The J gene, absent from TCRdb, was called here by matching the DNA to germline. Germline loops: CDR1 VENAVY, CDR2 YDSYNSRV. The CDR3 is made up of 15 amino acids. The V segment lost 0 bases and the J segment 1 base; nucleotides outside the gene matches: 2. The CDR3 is CATWDRASSDWIKTF. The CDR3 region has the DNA TGTGCCACCTGGGATAGGGCTAGTAGTGATTGGATCAAGACGTTT.

CDR3 DNA: TGTGCCACCTGGGACGGGCTAACCCTGAATTATTATAAGAAACTCTTT. It is translated as CATWDGLTLNYYKKLF. The rearrangement joins TRGV2 to TRGJ1 or TRGJ2. Because TCRdb records no J gene, it was assigned here through a match of the DNA to germline. The CDR3 spans 16 residues. The V and J ends lost 0 bases and 0 bases, in that order; junction bases with no gene match: 8. Germline V CDR1 and CDR2: EGSNGY, YDSYNSKV.

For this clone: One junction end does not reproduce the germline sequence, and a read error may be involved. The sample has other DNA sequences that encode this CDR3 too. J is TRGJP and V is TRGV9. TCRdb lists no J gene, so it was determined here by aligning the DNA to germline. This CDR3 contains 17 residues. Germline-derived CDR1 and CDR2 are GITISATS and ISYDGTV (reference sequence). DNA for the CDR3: TGTGCCCTGTGGGAGGTGCCGCGAGAGTTGGGCAAAAAAATCAAGGTATTT. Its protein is CALWEVPRELGKKIKVF.